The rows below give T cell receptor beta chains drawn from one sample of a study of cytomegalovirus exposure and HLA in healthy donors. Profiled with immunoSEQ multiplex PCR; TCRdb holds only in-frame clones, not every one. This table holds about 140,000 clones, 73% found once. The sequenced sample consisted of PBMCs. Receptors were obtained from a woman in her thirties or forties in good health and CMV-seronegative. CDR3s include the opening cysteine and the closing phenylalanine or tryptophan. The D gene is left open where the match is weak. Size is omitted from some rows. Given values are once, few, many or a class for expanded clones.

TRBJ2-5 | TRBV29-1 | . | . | CSVEWGEPQETQYF | TGCAGCGTTGAGTGGGGGGAGCCCCAAGAGACCCAGTACTTC
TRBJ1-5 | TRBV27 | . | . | CASSPETSNQPQHF | TGTGCCAGCAGTCCGGAGACGAGCAATCAGCCCCAGCATTTT
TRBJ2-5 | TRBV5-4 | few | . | CASSLDSGRGAQETQYF | TGTGCCAGCAGCTTGGATTCAGGGAGGGGGGCCCAAGAGACCCAGTACTTC
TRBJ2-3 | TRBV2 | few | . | CASNGMGAGDTQYF | TGTGCCAGCAACGGTATGGGGGCCGGGGATACGCAGTATTTT
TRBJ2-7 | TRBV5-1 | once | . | CASSFGQAPYEQYF | TGCGCCAGCAGCTTTGGGCAGGCCCCCTACGAGCAGTACTTC
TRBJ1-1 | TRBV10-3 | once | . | CAISETGQQNTEAFF | TGTGCCATCAGCGAAACGGGACAACAGAACACTGAAGCTTTCTTT
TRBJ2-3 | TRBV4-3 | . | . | CASSQGIGNSDTQYF | TGCGCCAGCAGCCAGGGCATCGGGAATTCAGATACGCAGTATTTT
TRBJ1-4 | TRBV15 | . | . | CATQLQAGSEKLFF | TGTGCCACCCAGCTGCAGGCAGGGTCTGAAAAACTGTTTTTT
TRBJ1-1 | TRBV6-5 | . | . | CASSPPGIGYTEAFF | TGTGCCAGCAGTCCACCGGGAATTGGATATACTGAAGCTTTCTTT
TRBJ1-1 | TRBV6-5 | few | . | CASSYQGIGTEAFF | TGTGCCAGCAGTTACCAGGGGATCGGCACTGAAGCTTTCTTT
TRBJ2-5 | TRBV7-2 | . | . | CASSLSGGQETQYF | TGTGCCAGCAGCTTATCGGGCGGGCAAGAGACCCAGTACTTC
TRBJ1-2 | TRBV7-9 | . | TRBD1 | CASSSSAGTATDGYTF | TGTGCCAGCAGCTCCTCAGCCGGGACAGCTACCGATGGCTACACCTTC
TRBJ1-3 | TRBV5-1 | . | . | CASRLTAQGHSGNTIYF | TGCGCCAGCAGACTAACAGCACAGGGCCACTCTGGAAACACCATATATTTT
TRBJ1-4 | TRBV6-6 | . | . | CASSDGRDKAEKLFF | TGTGCCAGCAGCGACGGCCGAGACAAGGCTGAAAAACTGTTTTTT
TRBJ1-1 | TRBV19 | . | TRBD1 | CASSIQAGGWRNTEAFF | TGTGCCAGTAGTATTCAAGCAGGGGGCTGGAGGAACACTGAAGCTTTCTTT
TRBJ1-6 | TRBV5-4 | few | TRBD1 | CASSRQGLDSPLHF | TGTGCCAGCAGCCGACAGGGCCTTGATTCACCCCTCCACTTT
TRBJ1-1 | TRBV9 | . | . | CASSATGLNTEAFF | TGTGCCAGCAGCGCAACAGGCTTGAACACTGAAGCTTTCTTT
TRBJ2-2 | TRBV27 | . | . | CASRSITEGSGELFF | TGTGCCAGCAGGTCCATAACGGAGGGGAGCGGGGAGCTGTTTTTT
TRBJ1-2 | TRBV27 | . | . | CASSLRGWNGAGYGYTF | TGTGCCAGCAGTTTACGGGGGTGGAACGGGGCCGGCTATGGCTACACCTTC
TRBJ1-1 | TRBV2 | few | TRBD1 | CASSRDRGTEAFF | TGTGCCAGCAGTCGAGACAGGGGAACTGAAGCTTTCTTT
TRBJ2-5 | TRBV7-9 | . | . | CASSLQQQETQYF | TGTGCCAGCAGCTTACAACAGCAAGAGACCCAGTACTTC
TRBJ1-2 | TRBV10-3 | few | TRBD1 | CAISDPGGEPGYTF | TGTGCCATCAGTGACCCAGGGGGCGAACCAGGCTACACCTTC
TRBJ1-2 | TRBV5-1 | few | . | CASSFDSSYGYTF | TGCGCCAGCAGCTTTGACAGCAGCTATGGCTACACCTTC
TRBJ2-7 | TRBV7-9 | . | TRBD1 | CASSPRQGRYEQYF | TGTGCCAGCAGCCCAAGACAGGGGCGCTACGAGCAGTACTTC
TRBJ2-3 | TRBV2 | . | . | CASSGGRGDTQYF | TGTGCCAGCAGCGGGGGGCGTGGAGATACGCAGTATTTT
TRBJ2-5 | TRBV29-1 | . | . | CSAYRDGGLTQYF | TGCAGCGCCTACAGGGACGGCGGGCTGACCCAGTACTTC
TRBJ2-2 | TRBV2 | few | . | CASSVVDSLPGELFF | TGTGCCAGCAGTGTGGTGGACTCCCTACCCGGGGAGCTGTTTTTT
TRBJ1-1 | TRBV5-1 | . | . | CASSLGEVRSTEAFF | TGCGCCAGCAGCTTGGGAGAGGTGCGGAGCACTGAAGCTTTCTTT
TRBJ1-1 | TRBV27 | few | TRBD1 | CASSLGQGANTEAFF | TGTGCCAGCAGTTTAGGGCAGGGGGCGAACACTGAAGCTTTCTTT
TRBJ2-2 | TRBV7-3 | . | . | CASSLIASGLSNTGELFF | TGTGCCAGCAGCTTAATTGCATCCGGACTTTCGAACACCGGGGAGCTGTTTTTT
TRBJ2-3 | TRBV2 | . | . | CASSPELGTDTQYF | TGTGCCAGCAGTCCCGAACTAGGCACAGATACGCAGTATTTT
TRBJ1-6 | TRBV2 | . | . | CASSGGGPGPSPYNSPLHF | TGTGCCAGCAGTGGGGGGGGGCCAGGACCAAGCCCGTATAATTCACCCCTCCACTTT
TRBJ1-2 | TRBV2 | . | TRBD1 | CASTAGTGSDGYTF | TGTGCCAGCACCGCCGGGACAGGGTCTGATGGCTACACCTTC
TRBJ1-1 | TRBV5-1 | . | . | CASSWRTANTEAFF | TGCGCCAGCAGCTGGAGGACAGCGAACACTGAAGCTTTCTTT
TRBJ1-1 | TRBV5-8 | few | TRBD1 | CASPAGTGEETEAFF | TGTGCCAGCCCAGCCGGGACAGGTGAAGAAACTGAAGCTTTCTTT
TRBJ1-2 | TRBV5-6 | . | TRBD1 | CASSLGGDRYGYTF | TGTGCCAGCAGCTTGGGGGGGGACAGATATGGCTACACCTTC
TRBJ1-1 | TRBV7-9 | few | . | CASSLAHAGDTEAFF | TGTGCCAGCAGCTTAGCGCACGCGGGAGACACTGAAGCTTTCTTT
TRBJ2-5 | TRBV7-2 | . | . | CASSSNRGGGETQYF | TGTGCCAGCAGCTCAAACAGGGGAGGAGGGGAGACCCAGTACTTC
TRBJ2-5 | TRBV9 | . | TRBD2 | CASSDLLAGVETQYF | TGTGCCAGCAGCGACCTACTAGCGGGGGTGGAGACCCAGTACTTC
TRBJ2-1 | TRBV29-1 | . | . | CSVESNNEQFF | TGCAGCGTTGAATCCAACAATGAGCAGTTCTTC
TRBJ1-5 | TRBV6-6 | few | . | CASHGLNSNQPQHF | TGTGCCAGCCATGGCCTTAACAGTAATCAGCCCCAGCATTTT
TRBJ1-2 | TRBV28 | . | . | CASSQAEYGYTF | TGTGCCAGCAGCCAGGCAGAGTATGGCTACACCTTC
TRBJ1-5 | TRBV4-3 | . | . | CASSQDRRGSQHF | TGCGCCAGCAGCCAAGATCGACGAGGGAGTCAGCATTTT
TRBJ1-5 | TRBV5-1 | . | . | CASSLAPNQPQHF | TGCGCCAGCAGCTTGGCCCCGAATCAGCCCCAGCATTTT
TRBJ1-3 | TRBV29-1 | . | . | CSVEIPGNTIYF | TGCAGCGTTGAAATTCCAGGAAACACCATATATTTT
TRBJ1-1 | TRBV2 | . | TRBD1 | CASSPWTGDKTEAFF | TGTGCCAGCAGCCCTTGGACAGGCGATAAGACTGAAGCTTTCTTT
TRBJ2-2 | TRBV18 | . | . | CASSLGNGAGELFF | TGTGCCAGCTCACTGGGCAACGGGGCCGGGGAGCTGTTTTTT